This TCR beta chain stems from a study of blood T cells in healthy people across ages. Whole-study results and caveats: Naive and antigen-experienced cells were not separated, limiting conclusive comparison.

Notes on this clonotype: The antigen is not known. Germline is not matched at one junction end, which may reflect a read error.

Donors ranged from about 6 to 90 years old and were healthy Caucasians in Russia. A sample-barcoded 5' primer and a J-beta primer mix were used in a second PCR of about 6 to 11 cycles. TCRdb called the 5' RACE reads again in MiXCR, with one record for every CDR3 protein. The data contain around 1,500,000 distinct CDR3 sequences, approximately 40% of them singletons. Germline values: CDR1 SGHTA, CDR2 FQGNSA. The CDR3 is 12 residues long. This chain uses TRBV7-2 with TRBJ1-2; D uncertain. The sequencing input was blood. This receptor was identified in a woman aged 18-35 years in good health. CDR3 sequence: CASNLLNYGYTF. The CDR3 nucleotides read TGTGCCAGCAACTTACTAAACTATGGCTACACCTTC.